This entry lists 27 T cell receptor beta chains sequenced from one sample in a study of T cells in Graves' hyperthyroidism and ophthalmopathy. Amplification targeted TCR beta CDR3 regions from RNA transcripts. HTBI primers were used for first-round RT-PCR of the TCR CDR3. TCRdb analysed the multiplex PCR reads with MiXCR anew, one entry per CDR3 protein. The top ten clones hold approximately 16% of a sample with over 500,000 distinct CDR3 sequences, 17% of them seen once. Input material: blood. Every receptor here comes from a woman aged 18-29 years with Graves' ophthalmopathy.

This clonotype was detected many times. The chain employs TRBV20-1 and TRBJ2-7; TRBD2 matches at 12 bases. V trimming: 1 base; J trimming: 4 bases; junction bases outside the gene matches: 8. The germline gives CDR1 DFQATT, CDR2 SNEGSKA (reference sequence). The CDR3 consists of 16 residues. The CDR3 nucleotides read TGCAGTGCTAGAGCCTACCGGACTAGCGGGGATTACGAGCAGTACTTC. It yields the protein CSARAYRTSGDYEQYF.

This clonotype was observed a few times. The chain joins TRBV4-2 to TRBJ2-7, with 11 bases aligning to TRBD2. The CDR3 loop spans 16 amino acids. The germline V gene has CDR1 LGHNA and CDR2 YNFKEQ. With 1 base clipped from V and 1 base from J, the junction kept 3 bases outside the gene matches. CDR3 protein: CASSQATSGRSYEQYF. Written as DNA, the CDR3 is TGTGCCAGCAGCCAAGCCACTAGCGGGAGATCCTACGAGCAGTACTTC.

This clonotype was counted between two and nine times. The CDR3 here is CASSYSYRYSGANVLTF. The CDR3 DNA reads TGTGCCAGCAGTTACTCGTACAGGTACTCTGGGGCCAACGTCCTGACTTTC. The V and J genes are TRBV6-2 or TRBV6-3 and TRBJ2-6; D perhaps matches TRBD1 (5 bases). Germline values: CDR1 MNHEY, CDR2 SVGEGT. V lost 0 bases and J 0 bases, leaving 9 bases between the germline ends. This CDR3 has 17 amino acids.

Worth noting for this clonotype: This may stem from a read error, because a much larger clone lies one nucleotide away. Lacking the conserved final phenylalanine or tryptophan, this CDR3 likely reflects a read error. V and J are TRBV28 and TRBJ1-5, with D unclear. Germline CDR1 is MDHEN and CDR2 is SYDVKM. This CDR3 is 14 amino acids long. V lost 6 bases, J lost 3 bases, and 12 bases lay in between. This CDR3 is CASRLISDNQPQHL. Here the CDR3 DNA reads TGTGCCAGCAGGCTAATCAGTGACAATCAGCCCCAGCATCTT.

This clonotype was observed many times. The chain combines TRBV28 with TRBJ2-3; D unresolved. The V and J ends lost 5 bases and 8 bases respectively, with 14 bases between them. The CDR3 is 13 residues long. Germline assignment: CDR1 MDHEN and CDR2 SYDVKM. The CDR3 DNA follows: TGTGCCAGCAGTCCAGATTCCAGAGGTACGCAGTATTTT. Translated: CASSPDSRGTQYF.

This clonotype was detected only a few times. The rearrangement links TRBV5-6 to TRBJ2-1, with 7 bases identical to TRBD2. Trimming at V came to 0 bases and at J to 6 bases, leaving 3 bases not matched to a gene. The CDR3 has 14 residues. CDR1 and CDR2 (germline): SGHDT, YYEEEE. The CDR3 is CASSLVGRGNEQFF. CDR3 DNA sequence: TGTGCCAGCAGCTTGGTGGGGAGGGGCAATGAGCAGTTCTTC.

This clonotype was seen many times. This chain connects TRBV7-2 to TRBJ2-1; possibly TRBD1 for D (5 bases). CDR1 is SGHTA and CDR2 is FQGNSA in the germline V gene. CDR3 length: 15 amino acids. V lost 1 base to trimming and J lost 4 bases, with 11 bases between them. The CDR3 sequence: CASSLEGRLYNEQFF. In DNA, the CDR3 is TGTGCCAGCAGCTTAGAGGGGCGGCTATACAATGAGCAGTTCTTC.

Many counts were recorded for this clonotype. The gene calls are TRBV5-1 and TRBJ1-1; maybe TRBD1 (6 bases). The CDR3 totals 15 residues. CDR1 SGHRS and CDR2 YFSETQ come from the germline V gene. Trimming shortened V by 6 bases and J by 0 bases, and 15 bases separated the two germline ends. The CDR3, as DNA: TGCGCCAGCACCCCCCCGAGGACAGTGAACACTGAAGCTTTCTTT. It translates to CASTPPRTVNTEAFF.

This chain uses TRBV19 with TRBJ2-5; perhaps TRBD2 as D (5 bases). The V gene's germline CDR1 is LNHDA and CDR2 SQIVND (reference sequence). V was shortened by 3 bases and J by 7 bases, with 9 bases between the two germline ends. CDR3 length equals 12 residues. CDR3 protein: CASSIRGGTQYF. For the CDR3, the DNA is TGTGCCAGTAGTATTCGGGGTGGGACCCAGTACTTC.

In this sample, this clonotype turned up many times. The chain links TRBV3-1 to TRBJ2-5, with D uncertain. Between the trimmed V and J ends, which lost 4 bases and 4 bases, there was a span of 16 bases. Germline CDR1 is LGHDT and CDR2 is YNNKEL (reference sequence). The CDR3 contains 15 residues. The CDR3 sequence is CASSPTRMTSETQYF. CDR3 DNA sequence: TGTGCCAGCAGCCCTACACGTATGACTTCAGAGACCCAGTACTTC.

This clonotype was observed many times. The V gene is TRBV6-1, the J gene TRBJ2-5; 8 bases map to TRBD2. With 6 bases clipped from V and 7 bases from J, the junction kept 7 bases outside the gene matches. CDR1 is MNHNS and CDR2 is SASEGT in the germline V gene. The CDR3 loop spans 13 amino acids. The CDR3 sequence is CASRSGGLGTQYF. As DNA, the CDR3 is TGTGCCAGCAGATCGGGGGGGCTCGGGACCCAGTACTTC.

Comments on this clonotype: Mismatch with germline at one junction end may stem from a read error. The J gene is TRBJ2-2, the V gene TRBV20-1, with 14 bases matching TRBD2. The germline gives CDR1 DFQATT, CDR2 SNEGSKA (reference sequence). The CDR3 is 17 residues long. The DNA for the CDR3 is TGCAGTTCCCCTGGGACTAGCGGGGGATCGAACCCCGGGGAGCTGTTTTTT. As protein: CSSPGTSGGSNPGELFF.

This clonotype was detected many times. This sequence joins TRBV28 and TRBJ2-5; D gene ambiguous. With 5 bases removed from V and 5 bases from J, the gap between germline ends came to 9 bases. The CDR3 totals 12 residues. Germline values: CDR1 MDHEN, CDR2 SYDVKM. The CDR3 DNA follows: TGTGCCAGCAGTGACCCGGTGGAGACCCAGTACTTC. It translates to CASSDPVETQYF.

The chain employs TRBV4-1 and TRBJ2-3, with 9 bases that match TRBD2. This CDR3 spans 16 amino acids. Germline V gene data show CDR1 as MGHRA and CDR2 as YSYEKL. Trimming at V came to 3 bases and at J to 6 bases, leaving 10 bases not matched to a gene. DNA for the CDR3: TGCGCCAGCAGCCACGCCGGGACTAGCCCTGATGATACGCAGTATTTT. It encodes CASSHAGTSPDDTQYF.

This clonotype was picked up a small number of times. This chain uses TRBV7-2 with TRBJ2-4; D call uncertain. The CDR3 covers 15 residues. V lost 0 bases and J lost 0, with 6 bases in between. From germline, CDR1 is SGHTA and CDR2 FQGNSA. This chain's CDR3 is CASSLASLAKNIQYF. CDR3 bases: TGTGCCAGCAGCTTAGCCAGTTTAGCCAAAAACATTCAGTACTTC.

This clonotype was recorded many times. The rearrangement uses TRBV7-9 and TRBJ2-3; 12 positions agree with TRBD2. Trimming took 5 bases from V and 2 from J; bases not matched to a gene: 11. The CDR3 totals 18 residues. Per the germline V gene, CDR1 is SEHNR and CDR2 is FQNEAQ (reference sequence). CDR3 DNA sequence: TGTGCCAGCAGCGAAGAGGCTAGCGGGAGGGACCTCACAGATACGCAGTATTTT. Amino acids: CASSEEASGRDLTDTQYF.

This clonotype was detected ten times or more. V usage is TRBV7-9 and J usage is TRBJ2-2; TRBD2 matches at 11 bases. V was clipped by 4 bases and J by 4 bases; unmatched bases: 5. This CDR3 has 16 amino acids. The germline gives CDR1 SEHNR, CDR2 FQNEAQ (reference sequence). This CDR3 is CASSSRTSGRTGELFF. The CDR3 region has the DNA TGTGCCAGCAGCTCCCGGACTAGCGGGCGCACCGGGGAGCTGTTTTTT. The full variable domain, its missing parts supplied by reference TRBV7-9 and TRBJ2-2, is DTGVSQNPRHKITKRGQNVTFRCDPISEHNRLYWYRQTLGQGPEFLTYFQNEAQLEKSRLLSDRFSAERPKGSFSTLEIQRTEQGDSAMYLCASSSRTSGRTGELFFGEGSRLTVL.

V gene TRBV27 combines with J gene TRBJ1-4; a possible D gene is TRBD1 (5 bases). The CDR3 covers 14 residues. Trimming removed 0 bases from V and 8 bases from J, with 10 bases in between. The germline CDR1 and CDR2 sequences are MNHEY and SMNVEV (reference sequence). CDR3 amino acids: CASSLSGDGEKLFF. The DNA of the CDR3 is TGTGCCAGCAGTTTATCAGGGGACGGAGAAAAACTGTTTTTT.

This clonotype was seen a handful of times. The CDR3 DNA follows: TGTGCCAGCAGGGAGACAGCAACTAGCAATCAGCCCCAGCATTTT. Amino acid sequence: CASRETATSNQPQHF. The chain links TRBV6-1 to TRBJ1-5, with D perhaps TRBD1 (5 bases). The germline V gene encodes CDR1 MNHNS and CDR2 SASEGT. The CDR3 length is 15 residues. V gave up 6 bases and J gave up 0 bases, with 12 bases separating them.

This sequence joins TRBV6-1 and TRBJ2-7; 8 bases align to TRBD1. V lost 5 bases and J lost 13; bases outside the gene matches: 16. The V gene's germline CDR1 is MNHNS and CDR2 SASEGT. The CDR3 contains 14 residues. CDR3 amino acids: CASSLTGVTGERYF. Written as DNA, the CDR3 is TGTGCCAGCAGTTTGACAGGGGTAACGGGCGAGCGTTACTTC.

The CDR3 DNA is TGTGCCAGCAGGACTAGCGGGGTTTACGAGCAGTACTTC. Translating gives CASRTSGVYEQYF. The rearrangement uses TRBV7-8 and TRBJ2-7; 11 bases align to TRBD2. Germline CDR1 SGHVS, CDR2 FQNEAQ. The CDR3 covers 13 residues. The J segment lost 4 bases and the V segment lost 6 bases, leaving 2 bases of the junction unmatched.

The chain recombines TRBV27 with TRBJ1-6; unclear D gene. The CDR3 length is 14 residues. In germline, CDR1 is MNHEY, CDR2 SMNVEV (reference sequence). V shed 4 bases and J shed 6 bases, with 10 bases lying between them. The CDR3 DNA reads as TGTGCCAGCAGTTGGGAGACGGTTAATTCACCCCTCCACTTT. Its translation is CASSWETVNSPLHF.

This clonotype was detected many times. The CDR3 region has the DNA TGTGCCAGCAGCCAAGAGGGGGACTGGGACAATGAGCAGTTCTTC. Encoded protein: CASSQEGDWDNEQFF. V gene TRBV3-1 combines with J gene TRBJ2-1; a weak D match, TRBD2 (6 bases). Germline lookup yields CDR1 LGHDT and CDR2 YNNKEL (reference sequence). Trimming took 0 bases from V and 5 from J, leaving 11 bases between them. The CDR3 is 15 residues long.

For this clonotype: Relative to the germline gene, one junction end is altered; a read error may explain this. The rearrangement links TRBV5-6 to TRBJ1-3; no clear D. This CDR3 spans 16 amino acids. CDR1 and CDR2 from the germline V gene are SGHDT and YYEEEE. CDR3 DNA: TGTGCCAGCAGCTTGGGGGATCGACTCGACGGAAGCACCATATATTTT. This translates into CASSLGDRLDGSTIYF.

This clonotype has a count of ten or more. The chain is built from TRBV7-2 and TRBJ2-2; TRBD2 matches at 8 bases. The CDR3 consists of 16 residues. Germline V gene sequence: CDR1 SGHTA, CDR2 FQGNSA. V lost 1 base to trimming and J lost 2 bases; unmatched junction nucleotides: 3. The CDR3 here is CASSLGSGGNTGELFF. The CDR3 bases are TGTGCCAGCAGCTTAGGGAGCGGGGGAAACACCGGGGAGCTGTTTTTT.

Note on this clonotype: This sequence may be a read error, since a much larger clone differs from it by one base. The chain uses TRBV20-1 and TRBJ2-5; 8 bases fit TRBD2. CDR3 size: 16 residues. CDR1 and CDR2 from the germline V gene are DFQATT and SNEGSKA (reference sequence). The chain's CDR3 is CSARGGGLEVWETQCF. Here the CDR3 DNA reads TGCAGTGCTAGAGGGGGGGGACTAGAGGTTTGGGAGACCCAGTGCTTC.

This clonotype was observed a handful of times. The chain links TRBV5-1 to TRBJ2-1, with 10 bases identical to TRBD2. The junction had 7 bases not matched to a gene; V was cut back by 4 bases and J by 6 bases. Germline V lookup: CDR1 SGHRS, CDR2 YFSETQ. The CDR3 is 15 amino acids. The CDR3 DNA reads TGCGCCAGCAGCCCGTCACTAGCGGGATTCAATGAGCAGTTCTTC. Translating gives CASSPSLAGFNEQFF.